The next 28 T cell receptor beta chains were all read from a single sample in a study of cytomegalovirus exposure and HLA in healthy donors. PCR amplification relied on 60 Vbeta primers (plus 13 Jbeta primers). Clones were sequenced by immunoSEQ multiplex PCR, and TCRdb holds only the in-frame ones, with some missing. The sample carries about 130,000 clones, about two thirds recorded once. The sequenced sample was PBMCs. The receptors here all came from a human donor in good health.

The chain joins TRBV7-2 to TRBJ2-3, with a tentative D call TRBD1 (8 bases). The germline gives CDR1 SGHTA, CDR2 FQGNSA. Trimming removed 7 bases from V and 4 bases from J, with 21 bases in between. This CDR3 is 16 amino acids long. The CDR3 DNA is TGTGCCAGCAACACAGGGGGGGCTGGGTTTGCAGATACGCAGTATTTT. This encodes CASNTGGAGFADTQYF.

The chain carries TRBV7-8 and TRBJ2-4, with TRBD1 matching over 9 bases. This CDR3 is built from 15 residues. Germline V lookup: CDR1 SGHVS, CDR2 FQNEAQ. The V gene end was trimmed by 5 bases and the J gene end by 4 bases; junction bases not matched to a gene: 6. In DNA, the CDR3 is TGTGCCAGCAGCCCGCCCGGACAGGGGAAAAACATTCAGTACTTC. Translating gives CASSPPGQGKNIQYF.

This clone was detected only a few times. The chain is built from TRBV13 and TRBJ2-7; the match to TRBD2 covers 9 bases. The CDR3 sequence is 18 residues long. The V gene's germline CDR1 is PRHDT and CDR2 FYEKMQ (reference sequence). Trimming at V came to 0 bases and at J to 2 bases, leaving 11 bases not matched to a gene. DNA of the CDR3: TGTGCCAGCAGCTTAGGCCGTCTAGCGGGGTGGACGACCTACGAGCAGTACTTC. As protein: CASSLGRLAGWTTYEQYF.

This clone is deemed medium-sized. The chain carries TRBV18 and TRBJ2-7, with a possible D match to TRBD1 (5 bases). The CDR3 totals 14 residues. V lost 6 bases and J 6 bases, leaving 18 bases between the germline ends. CDR1 is KGHSH and CDR2 is LQKENI in the germline V gene. The chain's CDR3 is CASSRIGRVVEQYF. The CDR3 bases are TGTGCCAGCTCGAGAATTGGCAGGGTCGTCGAGCAGTACTTC.

Remarks on this clone: Other DNA sequences from this sample encode an identical CDR3 as well. This rearrangement joins TRBV19 to TRBJ1-2; D is perhaps TRBD1 (5 bases). The CDR3 extends over 13 amino acids. Trimming left V 4 bases short and J 6 bases short, with 12 bases between. Germline-derived CDR1 and CDR2 are LNHDA and SQIVND (reference sequence). CDR3 nucleotide sequence: TGTGCCAGTAGTACTCGGACGGGGGATGGCTACACCTTC. It codes for CASSTRTGDGYTF.

The chain carries TRBV18 and TRBJ1-2; D might be TRBD1 (5 bases). V was pared by 3 bases and J by 5 bases, with 16 bases between. The CDR3 loop spans 15 amino acids. Germline CDR1 is KGHSH and CDR2 is LQKENI. CDR3 sequence reads: CASSPPGPRGYGYTF. The CDR3 region has the DNA TGTGCCAGCTCACCGCCGGGTCCAAGGGGTTATGGCTACACCTTC.

The V call is TRBV2, the J call TRBJ2-7, with D tentatively TRBD2 (7 bases). Deletions cut 7 bases from V and 6 bases from J, with 13 bases between. Germline loops: CDR1 SNHLY, CDR2 FYNNEI. The CDR3 spans 12 residues. This CDR3 reads CASKGGAGEQYF. CDR3 bases: TGTGCCAGCAAGGGGGGGGCCGGCGAGCAGTACTTC.

The genes are TRBV28 and TRBJ2-5, with D possibly TRBD2 on 7 matching bases. V was trimmed by 3 bases and J by 6 bases, leaving 14 bases between them. The CDR3 is 14 amino acids. Germline assignment: CDR1 MDHEN and CDR2 SYDVKM. CDR3 sequence: CASSLTGGRKTQYF. CDR3 nucleotide sequence: TGTGCCAGCAGTTTGACGGGGGGCCGGAAGACCCAGTACTTC.

This clone came up a few times. The CDR3 sequence is CASRFKTSTDTQYF. The CDR3 region has the DNA TGCGCCAGCAGGTTCAAAACTAGCACAGATACGCAGTATTTT. The chain joins TRBV5-1 to TRBJ2-3; D ambiguous. Germline loops: CDR1 SGHRS, CDR2 YFSETQ. V was clipped by 5 bases and J by 0 bases, with 10 bases between them. This CDR3 is 14 amino acids long.

The V call is TRBV6-4, the J call TRBJ1-4; the D is unclear. The CDR3 covers 17 residues. The germline V gene encodes CDR1 MRHNA and CDR2 SNTAGT. V dropped 0 bases and J dropped 8 bases, with 19 bases sitting between them. Here the CDR3 DNA reads TGTGCCAGCAGTGACTCGAGGGTAGAAGGTTTGCGGGAAAAACTGTTTTTT. Amino acids: CASSDSRVEGLREKLFF.

The gene calls are TRBV6-5 and TRBJ2-4; 9 nucleotides line up with TRBD1. Germline loops: CDR1 MNHEY, CDR2 SVGAGI. J was trimmed by 2 bases and V by 5 bases; bases with no gene match: 4. The CDR3 runs 15 residues. CDR3 sequence: CASSPGTGSKNIQYF. The CDR3 coding sequence is TGTGCCAGCAGTCCCGGGACAGGGTCCAAAAACATTCAGTACTTC.

The chain is built from TRBV6-4 and TRBJ2-1, with D possibly matching TRBD2 (6 bases). The CDR3 covers 14 residues. The ends were cut back, 4 bases at V and 4 bases at J, with 11 bases in the middle. The germline V gene has CDR1 MRHNA and CDR2 SNTAGT. This chain's CDR3 is CASSVTSRYNEQFF. Here the CDR3 DNA reads TGTGCCAGCAGTGTAACTAGCCGGTACAATGAGCAGTTCTTC.

CDR3 in DNA: TGTGCCAGCAGGGTAGGGGGCTACTATGGCTACACCTTC. Translated, it gives CASRVGGYYGYTF. This chain connects TRBV6-5 to TRBJ1-2, with 7 bases fitting TRBD1. Germline-derived CDR1 and CDR2 are MNHEY and SVGAGI. The CDR3 consists of 13 residues. Losses at the gene ends were 6 bases for V and 3 bases for J; bases not matched to a gene: 4.

The V call is TRBV9, the J call TRBJ2-3; a possible D gene is TRBD1 (5 bases). The CDR3 totals 14 residues. Germline V gives CDR1 SGDLS, CDR2 YYNGEE. The V end lost 1 base, the J end lost 3 bases, and 9 bases lay between the germline ends. CDR3 DNA: TGTGCCAGCAGCGTATGGGGCCTTACAGATACGCAGTATTTT. Its protein is CASSVWGLTDTQYF.

The gene calls are TRBV6-1 and TRBJ2-7; a weak D match, TRBD2 (6 bases). Germline V CDR1 and CDR2: MNHNS, SASEGT. Trimming left V 6 bases short and J 6 bases short, with 15 bases between. CDR3 length: 13 residues. CDR3 sequence reads: CASRKATRGEQYF. The CDR3, as DNA: TGTGCCAGCAGGAAGGCGACTAGGGGCGAGCAGTACTTC.

The chain carries TRBV5-1 and TRBJ2-5, with TRBD2 matching over 10 bases. The CDR3 sequence is 17 residues long. V dropped 0 bases and J dropped 4; count of bases not matched to a gene: 9. Germline V CDR1 and CDR2: SGHRS, YFSETQ. This CDR3 is CASSLGRFLAGVETQYF. The DNA for the CDR3 is TGCGCCAGCAGCTTGGGGAGGTTTCTAGCGGGGGTAGAGACCCAGTACTTC.

V and J are TRBV19 and TRBJ2-3; TRBD2 matches 12 bases. Per the germline V gene, CDR1 is LNHDA and CDR2 is SQIVND (reference sequence). Trimming took 3 bases from V and 4 from J; bases not matched to a gene: 11. The CDR3 loop spans 18 amino acids. CDR3 sequence reads: CASSIMVRLAGASDTQYF. The CDR3 bases are TGTGCCAGTAGTATTATGGTCCGACTAGCGGGAGCATCAGATACGCAGTATTTT.

The CDR3 here is CASSEAIAGASDTQYF. In nucleotides, the CDR3 is TGTGCCAGCAGTGAAGCCATAGCGGGAGCTTCAGATACGCAGTATTTT. V gene TRBV2 combines with J gene TRBJ2-3; TRBD2 agrees at 9 bases. Losses at the gene ends were 0 bases for V and 4 bases for J; bases not matched to a gene: 5. The CDR3 extends over 16 amino acids. CDR1 and CDR2 (germline): SNHLY, FYNNEI.

V gene TRBV30 combines with J gene TRBJ1-2; D remains unclear. The germline V and J ends were trimmed by 3 bases and 7 bases, with 12 bases remaining between them. The CDR3 is made up of 12 amino acids. The V gene's germline CDR1 is GTSNPN and CDR2 SVGIG (reference sequence). CDR3 loop: CAWRGRSGGYTF. CDR3 coding DNA: TGTGCCTGGAGAGGGCGGAGCGGTGGCTACACCTTC.

The chain couples TRBV6-1 to TRBJ1-1, with D perhaps TRBD1 (5 bases). CDR1 MNHNS and CDR2 SASEGT come from the germline V gene. The CDR3 runs 15 residues. Trimming shortened V by 6 bases and J by 4 bases, and 18 bases separated the two germline ends. This CDR3 reads CASRETEMTRTEAFF. The DNA for the CDR3 is TGTGCCAGCAGGGAGACAGAGATGACGCGCACTGAAGCTTTCTTT.

CDR3 coding DNA: TGTGCCAGCAGCTTCCTCCGGTGGACAGATACGCAGTATTTT. Protein product: CASSFLRWTDTQYF. The V call is TRBV11-1, the J call TRBJ2-3; D not resolved. V lost 3 bases and J lost 3, with 10 bases in between. The germline gives CDR1 SGHAT, CDR2 FQDESV (reference sequence). The CDR3 spans 14 residues.

The genes are TRBV27 and TRBJ1-5; TRBD1 matches 9 bases. The CDR3 contains 15 residues. CDR1 is MNHEY, CDR2 SMNVEV, per germline (reference sequence). The V segment lost 6 bases and the J segment 6 bases; nucleotides outside the gene matches: 9. The CDR3, as DNA: TGTGCCAGCAGGTGGACCGGGACAGGGTCTCAGCCCCAGCATTTT. Residues: CASRWTGTGSQPQHF.

The CDR3 sequence is CASSVDWRGHFDAQYF. Here the CDR3 DNA reads TGTGCCAGCAGCGTAGATTGGAGGGGGCATTTCGATGCGCAGTATTTT. The gene calls are TRBV9 and TRBJ2-3; a possible D gene is TRBD1 (7 bases). Trimming took 0 bases from V and 10 from J, leaving 21 bases between them. Germline CDR1 and CDR2: SGDLS and YYNGEE. CDR3 length equals 16 residues. Combining the CDR3 with reference TRBV9 and TRBJ2-3 gives the whole variable domain DSGVTQTPKHLITATGQRVTLRCSPRSGDLSVYWYQQSLDQGLQFLIQYYNGEERAKGNILERFSAQQFPDLHSELNLSSLELGDSALYFCASSVDWRGHFDAQYFGPGTRLTVL.

This sequence joins TRBV30 and TRBJ1-2; 8 bases line up with TRBD1. Germline lookup yields CDR1 GTSNPN and CDR2 SVGIG (reference sequence). The CDR3 covers 16 residues. Unmatched junction bases numbered 10, after V lost 4 bases and J lost 0 bases. The CDR3 is CAWKITPQGANYGYTF. The DNA of the CDR3 is TGTGCCTGGAAAATCACACCACAGGGGGCTAACTATGGCTACACCTTC. Variable domain in full (rest from reference TRBV30 and TRBJ1-2): SQTIHQWPATLVQPVGSPLSLECTVEGTSNPNLYWYRQAAGRGLQLLFYSVGIGQISSEVPQNLSASRPQDRQFILSSKKLLLSDSGFYLCAWKITPQGANYGYTFGSGTRLTVV.

With respect to this clone: Mismatch with germline at one junction end may stem from a read error. The sample has other DNA sequences that encode this CDR3 too. This sequence joins TRBV28 and TRBJ2-7; 12 positions agree with TRBD1. This CDR3 has 17 amino acids. In germline, CDR1 is MDHEN, CDR2 SYDVKM. The CDR3, as DNA: TGTGCCAGCAGTTCAGCCCGGGGGACAGGGGGCTTTTACGAGCAGTATTTC. Its protein product is CASSSARGTGGFYEQYF.

The chain recombines TRBV19 with TRBJ1-1; D is possibly TRBD1 (5 bases). Germline CDR1 is LNHDA and CDR2 is SQIVND (reference sequence). The CDR3 runs 13 residues. V dropped 3 bases and J dropped 11 bases, with 16 bases sitting between them. Here the CDR3 reads CASSITRDSRAFF. CDR3 bases: TGTGCCAGTAGTATCACCCGGGACTCCCGCGCTTTCTTT.

The J gene is TRBJ1-2, the V gene TRBV23-1; tentative D call: TRBD1 (6 bases). TRBV23-1 is an ORF for which the function is uncertain. The CDR3 spans 18 residues. V dropped 1 base and J dropped 8 bases, with 26 bases sitting between them. The CDR3 region has the DNA TGCGCCAGCAGTCAATATTTTCACAGGGTAGGCTCCTATTCCGGCTACACCTTC. The encoded protein is CASSQYFHRVGSYSGYTF.

Relative to its sample, this clone is medium-sized. This rearrangement joins TRBV7-6 to TRBJ2-1, with 12 bases matching TRBD2. Germline values: CDR1 SGHVS, CDR2 FNYEAQ. This CDR3 is built from 16 residues. The V segment lost 1 base and the J segment 9 bases; nucleotides outside the gene matches: 7. The chain's CDR3 is CASSLEASGGAIEQFF. In nucleotides, the CDR3 is TGTGCCAGCAGCTTAGAGGCTAGCGGGGGGGCAATTGAGCAGTTCTTC. The whole variable domain, filled in from reference TRBV7-6 and TRBJ2-1, reads GAGVSQSPRYKVTKRGQDVALRCDPISGHVSLYWYRQALGQGPEFLTYFNYEAQQDKSGLPNDRFSAERPEGSISTLTIQRTEQRDSAMYRCASSLEASGGAIEQFFGPGTRLTVL.